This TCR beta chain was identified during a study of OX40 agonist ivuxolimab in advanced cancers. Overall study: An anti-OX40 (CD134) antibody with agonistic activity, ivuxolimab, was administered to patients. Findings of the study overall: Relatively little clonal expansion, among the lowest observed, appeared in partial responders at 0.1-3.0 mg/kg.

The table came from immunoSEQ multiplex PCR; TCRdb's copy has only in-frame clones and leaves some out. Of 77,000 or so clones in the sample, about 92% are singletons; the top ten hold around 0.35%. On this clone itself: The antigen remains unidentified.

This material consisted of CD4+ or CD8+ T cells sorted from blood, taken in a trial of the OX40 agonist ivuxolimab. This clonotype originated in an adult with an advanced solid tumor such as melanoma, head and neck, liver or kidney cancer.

CDR3 coding DNA: TGCGCCAGCAGCTTGGACGGACAGGGGGCGGGGACCCAGTACTTC. This codes for CASSLDGQGAGTQYF. V and J are TRBV5-1 and TRBJ2-5, with TRBD1 matching over 11 bases. The CDR3 is made up of 15 amino acids. With 0 bases clipped from V and 7 bases from J, the junction kept 5 bases outside the gene matches. Germline V lookup: CDR1 SGHRS, CDR2 YFSETQ.